This T cell receptor (beta chain) was identified in a study of early stage breast cancer tumors. At the level of the study: Most of the 16 invasive tumors were ER+, PR+ and HER2-. Study results and limitations: Compared with adjacent normal breast, tumors showed roughly 2.5-fold denser, more clonal T cells.

Profiled with immunoSEQ multiplex PCR; TCRdb holds only in-frame clones, not every one. The sample holds tens of thousands of clones; around 70% are singletons and the top ten take 6.8%. The CDR3 covers 14 residues. The germline V and J ends were trimmed by 2 bases and 6 bases, with 14 bases remaining between them. The germline gives CDR1 MNHNY, CDR2 SVGAGI (reference sequence). Of note for this clone: Its antigen remains unknown.

This TCR was sampled from a person in their 60s with breast cancer. The source material was blood. The chain links TRBV6-6 to TRBJ2-7; no firm D call. CDR3 coding DNA: TGTGCCAGCAGTTACGGCGGCAGCCAGACCGAGCAGTACTTC. Amino acids: CASSYGGSQTEQYF.